Shown below are 14 T cell receptor beta chains from a single sample sequenced in a study of CD8 T cells in Susac syndrome. Reverse transcription of roughly 0.45 to 1 ug RNA was performed with random hexamers. MiXCR was run by TCRdb on the immunoSEQ multiplex PCR reads, yielding one entry per CDR3 protein. The sample contains 190,000 or so distinct CDR3 sequences, more than 90% of which appear only once. The sequenced sample was CD4+ T cells from PBMCs. Receptors were obtained from a human donor with multiple sclerosis.

The rearrangement uses TRBV20-1 and TRBJ2-3; D might be TRBD2 (5 bases). The CDR3 contains 15 residues. Trimming shortened V by 1 base and J by 0 bases, and 11 bases separated the two germline ends. Germline lookup yields CDR1 DFQATT and CDR2 SNEGSKA (reference sequence). The CDR3 nucleotides read TGCAGTGCTAGAGCAGTCGGGGAGAGCACAGATACGCAGTATTTT. Its protein is CSARAVGESTDTQYF.

This clonotype has only one observation. The rearrangement joins TRBV29-1 to TRBJ2-5; no reliable D call. With 1 base removed from V and 5 bases from J, the gap between germline ends came to 8 bases. This CDR3 has 12 amino acids. In germline, CDR1 is SQVTM, CDR2 ANQGSEA. The CDR3 region is CSVEGWGETQYF. The DNA of the CDR3 is TGCAGCGTTGAAGGGTGGGGTGAGACCCAGTACTTC.

This chain joins TRBV7-6 and TRBJ1-3, with D tentatively TRBD1 (5 bases). V was trimmed by 5 bases and J by 8 bases, leaving 13 bases between them. The CDR3 runs to 13 residues. The V gene's germline CDR1 is SGHVS and CDR2 FNYEAQ. The CDR3 loop is CASSLTPGDTIYF. CDR3 nucleotide sequence: TGTGCCAGCAGCCTAACTCCGGGGGACACCATATATTTT.

With respect to this clonotype: A read error may account for a junction end that differs from germline. The rearrangement uses TRBV20-1 and TRBJ2-1, with TRBD1 matching 7 bases. CDR3 length: 14 residues. CDR1 is DFQATT, CDR2 SNEGSKA, per germline (reference sequence). CDR3 region: CSARVRQGENEQFF. The CDR3 region has the DNA TGCAGTGCAAGAGTGAGACAGGGTGAGAATGAGCAGTTCTTC.

This clonotype was picked up one time. This chain's CDR3 is CATSDLRHPYEQYF. In nucleotides, the CDR3 is TGTGCCACCAGTGATTTACGGCATCCCTACGAGCAGTACTTC. The chain combines TRBV24-1 with TRBJ2-7; D uncertain. Germline V lookup: CDR1 KGHDR, CDR2 SFDVKD. Trimming took 1 base from V and 2 from J, leaving 8 bases between them. The CDR3 runs 14 residues.

This chain uses TRBV20-1 with TRBJ2-2, with 13 bases identical to TRBD2. Losses at the gene ends were 6 bases for V and 6 bases for J; bases not matched to a gene: 1. Germline CDR1 reads DFQATT; CDR2 reads SNEGSKA (reference sequence). This CDR3 region has 13 residues. The CDR3 region has the DNA TGCAGTGCGGGGACTAGCGGGGCCGGGGAGCTGTTTTTT. Residues: CSAGTSGAGELFF.

As DNA, the CDR3 is TGTGCCAGCAGTGGTGGAGACAGGGGGCATTCACCCCTCCACTTT. It yields the protein CASSGGDRGHSPLHF. V and J are TRBV6-1 and TRBJ1-6; 10 bases match TRBD1. The CDR3 loop spans 15 amino acids. CDR1 is MNHNS, CDR2 SASEGT, per germline. V shed 4 bases and J 8 bases; nucleotides not matched to a gene: 5.

The chain recombines TRBV29-1 with TRBJ1-2; D is undetermined. With 5 bases removed from V and 2 bases from J, the gap between germline ends came to 6 bases. Per germline, CDR1 SQVTM and CDR2 ANQGSEA. CDR3 length: 11 residues. The DNA of the CDR3 is TGCAGCGTTTCGCAGAACTATGGCTACACCTTC. Translated, it gives CSVSQNYGYTF.

V and J are TRBV7-9 and TRBJ1-1; 7 positions match TRBD1. This CDR3 spans 11 amino acids. The V and J ends lost 8 bases and 3 bases, in that order; junction bases with no gene match: 0. Germline-derived CDR1 and CDR2 are SEHNR and FQNEAQ (reference sequence). The CDR3, as DNA: TGTGCCAGCGACAGGGACACTGAAGCTTTCTTT. Protein product: CASDRDTEAFF.

This clonotype was found once. V usage is TRBV18 and J usage is TRBJ2-3; 8 bases are a match to TRBD2. This CDR3 has 15 residues. V shed 3 bases and J 4 bases; nucleotides not matched to a gene: 6. Germline-derived CDR1 and CDR2 are KGHSH and LQKENI. CDR3 DNA: TGTGCCAGCTCACCGCGGGGGGATCGGGCAGATACGCAGTATTTT. This encodes CASSPRGDRADTQYF.

The CDR3 bases are TGTGCCAGCAGTCCAAGCGGGACAGGGGGAGTGAACACTGAAGCTTTCTTT. This sequence encodes CASSPSGTGGVNTEAFF. The V call is TRBV12-3 or TRBV12-4, the J call TRBJ1-1, with TRBD1 matching 11 bases. The CDR3 extends over 17 amino acids. J lost 0 bases, V lost 5 bases, and 8 bases had no gene match.

V usage is TRBV20-1 and J usage is TRBJ2-1, with no clear D. Trimming took 5 bases from V and 4 from J, leaving 6 bases between them. This CDR3 comprises 11 residues. Germline V gene sequence: CDR1 DFQATT, CDR2 SNEGSKA (reference sequence). CDR3 nucleotide sequence: TGCAGTGCTTATTTGTACAATGAGCAGTTCTTC. Its translation: CSAYLYNEQFF.

The chain has TRBV24-1 and TRBJ2-5, with 7 bases fitting TRBD2. The CDR3 totals 15 residues. V lost 3 bases and J lost 4; bases outside the gene matches: 7. Germline CDR1 and CDR2: KGHDR and SFDVKD. The DNA for the CDR3 is TGTGCCACCAGTGATGGTGTGGGAGGGCGAGAGACCCAGTACTTC. This translates into CATSDGVGGRETQYF.

The rearrangement joins TRBV7-9 to TRBJ2-3; tentatively, D is TRBD2 (6 bases). The CDR3 runs 13 residues. Germline assignment: CDR1 SEHNR and CDR2 FQNEAQ (reference sequence). V was cut by 4 bases and J by 2 bases, with 7 bases left in between. CDR3 loop: CASSWEVTDTQYF. CDR3 bases: TGTGCCAGCAGCTGGGAGGTCACAGATACGCAGTATTTT.